This T cell receptor (beta chain) was identified during a study of blood T cell repertoires in COVID-19. As for the study in general: From the United States, Italy and Spain came samples of acute and convalescent COVID-19.

This clone occurred once. Assay: immunoSEQ multiplex PCR; the TCRdb copy retains only in-frame clones and omits some. The sample has over 150,000 clones; roughly four fifths are singletons. This CDR3 is 13 amino acids long. V was shortened by 2 bases and J by 6 bases, with 10 bases between the two germline ends. Germline CDR1 MNHNS, CDR2 SASEGT. The sequenced material came from peripheral blood. V is TRBV6-1 and J is TRBJ1-1, with D uncertain. The receptor was isolated from a human donor with acute or convalescent COVID-19. The donor label of this sample is uncertain. CDR3 sequence: CASSEKWAAEAFF. The CDR3 nucleotides read TGTGCCAGCAGTGAAAAGTGGGCCGCTGAAGCTTTCTTT.